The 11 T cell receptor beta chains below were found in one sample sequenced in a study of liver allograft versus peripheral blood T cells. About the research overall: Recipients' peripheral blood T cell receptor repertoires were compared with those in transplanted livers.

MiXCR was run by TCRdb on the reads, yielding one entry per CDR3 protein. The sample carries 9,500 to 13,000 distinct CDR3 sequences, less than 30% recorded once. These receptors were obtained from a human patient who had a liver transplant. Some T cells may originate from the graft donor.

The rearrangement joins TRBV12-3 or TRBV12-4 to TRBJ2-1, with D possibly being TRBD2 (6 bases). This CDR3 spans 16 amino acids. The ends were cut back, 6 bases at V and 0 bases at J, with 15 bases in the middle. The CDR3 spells CASRTGGTTSYNEQFF. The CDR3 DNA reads TGTGCCAGCAGAACAGGCGGGACCACCTCCTACAATGAGCAGTTCTTC.

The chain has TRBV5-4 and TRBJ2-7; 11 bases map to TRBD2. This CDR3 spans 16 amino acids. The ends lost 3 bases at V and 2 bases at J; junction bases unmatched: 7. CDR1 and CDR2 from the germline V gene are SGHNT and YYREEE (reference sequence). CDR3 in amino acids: CASSSRTSGYPYEQYF. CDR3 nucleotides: TGTGCCAGCAGCTCAAGGACTAGCGGGTACCCCTACGAGCAGTACTTC.

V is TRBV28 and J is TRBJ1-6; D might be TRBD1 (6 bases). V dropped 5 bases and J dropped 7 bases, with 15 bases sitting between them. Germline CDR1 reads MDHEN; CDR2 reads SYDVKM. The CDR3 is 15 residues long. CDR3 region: CASSPTGGGNSPLHF. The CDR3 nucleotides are TGTGCCAGCAGTCCGACGGGGGGCGGCAATTCACCCCTCCACTTT.

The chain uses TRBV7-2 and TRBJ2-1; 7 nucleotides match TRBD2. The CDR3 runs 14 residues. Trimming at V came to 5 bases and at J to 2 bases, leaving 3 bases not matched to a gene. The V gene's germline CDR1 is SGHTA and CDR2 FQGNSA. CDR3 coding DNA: TGTGCCAGCAGCGGGAGCGGGGCCTACAATGAGCAGTTCTTC. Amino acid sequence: CASSGSGAYNEQFF.

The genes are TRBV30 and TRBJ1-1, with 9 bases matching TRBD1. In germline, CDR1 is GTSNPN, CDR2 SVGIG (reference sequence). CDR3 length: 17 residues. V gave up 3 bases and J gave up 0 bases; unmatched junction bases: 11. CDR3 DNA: TGTGCCTGGAGGGGGGACAGGGCTGTTCGTATGAACACTGAAGCTTTCTTT. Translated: CAWRGDRAVRMNTEAFF.

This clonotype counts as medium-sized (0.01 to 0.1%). CDR3 amino acids: CAISRGTRGLAAAFF. The CDR3 region has the DNA TGTGCCATCAGTAGAGGGACCAGGGGCCTAGCGGCAGCTTTCTTT. The V gene is TRBV10-3, the J gene TRBJ1-1; TRBD1 is a possible D gene (6 bases). V was pared by 5 bases and J by 10 bases, with 23 bases between. The germline V gene has CDR1 ENHRY and CDR2 SYGVKD. The CDR3 totals 15 residues.

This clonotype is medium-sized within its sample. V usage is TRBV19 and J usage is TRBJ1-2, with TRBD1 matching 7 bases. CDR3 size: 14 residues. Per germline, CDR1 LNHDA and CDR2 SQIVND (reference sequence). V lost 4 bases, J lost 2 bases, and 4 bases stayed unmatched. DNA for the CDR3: TGTGCCAGTAGTAGACAGGGAGAAAACTATGGCTACACCTTC. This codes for CASSRQGENYGYTF.

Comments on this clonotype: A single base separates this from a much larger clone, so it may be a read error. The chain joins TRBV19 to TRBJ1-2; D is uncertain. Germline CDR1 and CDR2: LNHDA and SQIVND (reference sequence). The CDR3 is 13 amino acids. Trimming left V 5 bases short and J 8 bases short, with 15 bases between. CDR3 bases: TGTGCCAGTAGTCCCCAGGAAATTAGGGGCTACACCTTC. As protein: CASSPQEIRGYTF.

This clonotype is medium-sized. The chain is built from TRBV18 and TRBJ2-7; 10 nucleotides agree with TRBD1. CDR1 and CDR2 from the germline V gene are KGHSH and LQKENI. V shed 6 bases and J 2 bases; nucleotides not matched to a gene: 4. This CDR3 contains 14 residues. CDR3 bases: TGTGCCAGCTCTCCCGGGACAGGGGCCTACGAGCAGTACTTC. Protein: CASSPGTGAYEQYF. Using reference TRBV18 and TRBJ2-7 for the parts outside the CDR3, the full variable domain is NAGVMQNPRHLVRRRGQEARLRCSPMKGHSHVYWYRQLPEEGLKFMVYLQKENIIDESGMPKERFSAEFPKEGPSILRIQQVVRGDSAAYFCASSPGTGAYEQYFGPGTRLTVT.

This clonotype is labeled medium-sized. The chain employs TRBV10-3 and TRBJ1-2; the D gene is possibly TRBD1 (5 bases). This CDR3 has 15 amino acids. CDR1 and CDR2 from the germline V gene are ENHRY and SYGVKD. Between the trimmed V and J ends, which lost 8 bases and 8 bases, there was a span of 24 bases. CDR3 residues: CAIQPSSGAHRGYTF. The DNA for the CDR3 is TGTGCCATCCAGCCCTCCTCCGGGGCCCACCGGGGCTACACCTTC.

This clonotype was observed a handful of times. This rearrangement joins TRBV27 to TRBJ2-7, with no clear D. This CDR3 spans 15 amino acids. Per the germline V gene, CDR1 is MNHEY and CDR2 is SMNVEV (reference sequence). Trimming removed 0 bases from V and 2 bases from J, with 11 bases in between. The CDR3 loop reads CASSLSVVGAYEQYF. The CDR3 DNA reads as TGTGCCAGCAGTTTATCAGTGGTGGGTGCCTACGAGCAGTACTTC.